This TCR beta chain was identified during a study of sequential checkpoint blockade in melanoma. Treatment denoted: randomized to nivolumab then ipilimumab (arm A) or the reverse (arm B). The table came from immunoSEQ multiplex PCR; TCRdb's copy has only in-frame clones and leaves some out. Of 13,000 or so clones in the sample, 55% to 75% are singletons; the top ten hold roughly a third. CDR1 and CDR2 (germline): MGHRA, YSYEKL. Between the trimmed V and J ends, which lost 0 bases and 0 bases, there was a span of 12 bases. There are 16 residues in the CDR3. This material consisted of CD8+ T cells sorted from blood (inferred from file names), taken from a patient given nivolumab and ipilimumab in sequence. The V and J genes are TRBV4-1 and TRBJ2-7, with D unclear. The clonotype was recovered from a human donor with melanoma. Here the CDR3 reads CASSQEPTRSSYEQYF. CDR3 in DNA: TGCGCCAGCAGCCAAGAACCCACACGAAGCTCCTACGAGCAGTACTTC.